This T cell receptor (beta chain) was observed in a study of blood T cell repertoires in COVID-19. The germline V gene has CDR1 SGHNT and CDR2 YYREEE (reference sequence). V gave up 1 base and J gave up 4 bases, with 11 bases separating them. CDR3 length equals 14 residues. Here immunoSEQ multiplex PCR was the method, and the copy in TCRdb shows in-frame clones only, minus some. Among about 400,000 clones listed, approximately 88% were seen once. Source material: PBMCs or T cells enriched from blood (not recorded which). This TCR came from a woman younger than 45 with acute COVID-19. The J gene is TRBJ1-2, the V gene TRBV5-4; D is unclear. DNA of the CDR3: TGTGCCAGCAGCTTGAACCCAGGCGCCTATGGCTACACCTTC. Amino acid sequence: CASSLNPGAYGYTF.